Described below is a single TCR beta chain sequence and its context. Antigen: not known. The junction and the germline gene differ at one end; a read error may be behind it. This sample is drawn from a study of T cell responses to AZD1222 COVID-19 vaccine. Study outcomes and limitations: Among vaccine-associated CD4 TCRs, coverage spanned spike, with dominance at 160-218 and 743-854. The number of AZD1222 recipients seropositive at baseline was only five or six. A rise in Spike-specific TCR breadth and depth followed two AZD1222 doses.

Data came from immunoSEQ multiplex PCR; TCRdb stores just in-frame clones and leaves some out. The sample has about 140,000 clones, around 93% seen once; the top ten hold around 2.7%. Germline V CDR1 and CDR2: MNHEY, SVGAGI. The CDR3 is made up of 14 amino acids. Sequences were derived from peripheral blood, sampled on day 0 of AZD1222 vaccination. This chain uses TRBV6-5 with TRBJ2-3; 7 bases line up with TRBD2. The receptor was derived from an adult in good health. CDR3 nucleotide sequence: TGTGCCGGCAGTTATGGCGCCGAAGGGAGGGCGCAGTATTTT. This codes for CAGSYGAEGRAQYF.